The next 30 T cell receptor beta chains were all read from a single sample in a study of blood T cell repertoires in COVID-19. Profiled with immunoSEQ multiplex PCR; TCRdb holds only in-frame clones, not every one. The table records about 250,000 clones, 86% of them present only once. The sequencing sample was made of PBMCs or T cells enriched from blood (not recorded which). The receptor set was obtained from a middle-aged man who had recovered from COVID-19.

The chain couples TRBV27 to TRBJ2-7; tentatively, D is TRBD2 (7 bases). This CDR3 is built from 11 residues. The V gene's germline CDR1 is MNHEY and CDR2 SMNVEV (reference sequence). V lost 10 bases and J lost 6, with 13 bases in between. The CDR3 DNA follows: TGTGCCACCGCACGGGGGGCCGAGCAGTACTTC. It is translated as CATARGAEQYF.

The chain links TRBV12-5 to TRBJ2-1, with unresolved D. V was trimmed by 0 bases and J by 2 bases, leaving 11 bases between them. This CDR3 has 16 residues. CDR1 and CDR2 from the germline V gene are LGHNT and FRNRAP. The CDR3 reads CASGLVLWAAYNEQFF. CDR3 DNA sequence: TGTGCTAGTGGTTTGGTATTATGGGCCGCCTACAATGAGCAGTTCTTC. The full variable domain, rest sourced from reference TRBV12-5 and TRBJ2-1, is DARVTQTPRHKVTEMGQEVTMRCQPILGHNTVFWYRQTMMQGLELLAYFRNRAPLDDSGMPKDRFSAEMPDATLATLKIQPSEPRDSAVYFCASGLVLWAAYNEQFFGPGTRLTVL.

V usage is TRBV27 and J usage is TRBJ2-3; 8 bases agree with TRBD1. V shed 6 bases, J shed 6 bases, and the junction held 8 bases outside the gene matches. Per germline, CDR1 MNHEY and CDR2 SMNVEV (reference sequence). The CDR3 loop spans 14 amino acids. The CDR3 DNA follows: TGTGCCAGCAGCCTTCGGACAGGGTTCGATACGCAGTATTTT. It specifies CASSLRTGFDTQYF.

This clone was counted only a few times. The gene calls are TRBV18 and TRBJ1-1, with D unresolved. With 2 bases removed from V and 1 base from J, the gap between germline ends came to 5 bases. Looked up from germline, CDR1 is KGHSH and CDR2 is LQKENI. The CDR3 runs 13 residues. CDR3 sequence reads: CASSPWPNTEAFF. The CDR3 coding sequence is TGTGCCAGCTCACCATGGCCGAACACTGAAGCTTTCTTT.

The chain joins TRBV5-1 to TRBJ1-2; D is ambiguous. Germline CDR1 is SGHRS and CDR2 is YFSETQ. The V and J ends lost 1 base and 2 bases respectively, with 18 bases between them. The CDR3 contains 17 residues. This CDR3 is CASSLTTYTVTNYGYTF. CDR3 nucleotide sequence: TGCGCCAGCAGCTTGACCACCTACACAGTTACCAACTATGGCTACACCTTC.

The chain couples TRBV19 to TRBJ1-3, with D possibly being TRBD1 (5 bases). Trimming pared 4 bases from V and 0 bases from J, leaving 10 bases between. The germline V gene has CDR1 LNHDA and CDR2 SQIVND (reference sequence). The CDR3 consists of 15 residues. As DNA, the CDR3 is TGTGCCAGTAGTAGAGGACAAAGCTCTGGAAACACCATATATTTT. It specifies CASSRGQSSGNTIYF.

In DNA, the CDR3 is TGTGCCTGCCGGCGGGGGCGTACCTCCTACGAGCAGTACTTC. It specifies CACRRGRTSYEQYF. This chain connects TRBV30 to TRBJ2-7; D is perhaps TRBD2 (7 bases). The V end was cut by 6 bases, the J end by 0 bases, with 15 bases between. This CDR3 comprises 14 residues. CDR1 GTSNPN and CDR2 SVGIG come from the germline V gene (reference sequence).

In its sample, this clone was seen once. The V and J genes are TRBV21-1 and TRBJ1-5; the table's TRBD1 call for D was not verified on the DNA. TRBV21-1 is a known pseudogene. The CDR3 extends over 18 amino acids. The DNA of the CDR3 is TGTGCCAGCAGCAAAGGAAGGGGGCATGGTTATAGCAATCAGCCCCAGCATTTT. This encodes CASSKGRGHGYSNQPQHF.

The chain has TRBV7-3 and TRBJ2-5; 7 bases agree with TRBD1. The ends lost 4 bases at V and 2 bases at J; junction bases unmatched: 7. The CDR3 loop spans 15 amino acids. Germline V lookup: CDR1 SGHTA, CDR2 FQGTGA. The CDR3 protein is CASSSYRGSQETQYF. The DNA of the CDR3 is TGTGCCAGCAGCTCTTACAGGGGTTCGCAAGAGACCCAGTACTTC. Filled out from reference TRBV7-3 and TRBJ2-5, the complete variable domain reads GAGVSQTPSNKVTEKGKYVELRCDPISGHTALYWYRQSLGQGPEFLIYFQGTGAADDSGLPNDRFFAVRPEGSVSTLKIQRTERGDSAVYLCASSSYRGSQETQYFGPGTRLLVL.

The rearrangement links TRBV3-1 (or the pseudogene TRBV3-2) to TRBJ1-6; D perhaps matches TRBD1 (6 bases). V shed 2 bases and J shed 7 bases, with 9 bases lying between them. Germline loops: CDR1 LGHDT, CDR2 YNNKEL (reference sequence). The CDR3 loop spans 14 amino acids. The DNA for the CDR3 is TGTGCCAGCAGCCAATGGACAGAGAATTCACCCCTCCACTTT. This encodes CASSQWTENSPLHF.

The CDR3: CASSEGTGQYF. The DNA for the CDR3 is TGTGCCAGCAGTGAAGGCACAGGTCAGTACTTC. The rearrangement links TRBV2 to TRBJ2-4; D perhaps matches TRBD1 (5 bases). Trimming removed 1 base from V and 12 bases from J, with 7 bases in between. Germline V CDR1 and CDR2: SNHLY, FYNNEI. The CDR3 runs 11 residues.

V usage is TRBV7-8 and J usage is TRBJ1-2; D uncertain. The CDR3 spans 15 residues. Per germline, CDR1 SGHVS and CDR2 FQNEAQ. V lost 6 bases to trimming and J lost 0 bases, with 14 bases between them. CDR3 amino acids: CASSRNAGANYGYTF. The CDR3 region has the DNA TGTGCCAGCAGTCGTAATGCGGGAGCTAACTATGGCTACACCTTC.

The genes are TRBV6-5 and TRBJ1-2; 11 nucleotides match TRBD1. Germline assignment: CDR1 MNHEY and CDR2 SVGAGI. The ends lost 10 bases at V and 7 bases at J; junction bases unmatched: 8. The length of the CDR3 is 13 residues. The chain's CDR3 is CANGDRGAVGYTF. The CDR3, as DNA: TGTGCCAACGGGGACAGGGGGGCGGTTGGCTACACCTTC.

V gene TRBV19 combines with J gene TRBJ2-5; possibly TRBD1 for D (5 bases). Germline loops: CDR1 LNHDA, CDR2 SQIVND (reference sequence). Between the trimmed V and J ends, which lost 0 bases and 3 bases, there was a span of 14 bases. CDR3 length equals 16 residues. The CDR3 is CASSIEVQGAEETQYF. The CDR3 region has the DNA TGTGCCAGTAGTATAGAAGTCCAAGGGGCCGAAGAGACCCAGTACTTC.

This chain links TRBV29-1 with TRBJ2-7, with 8 bases identical to TRBD2. V was clipped by 7 bases and J by 2 bases; unmatched bases: 10. Germline CDR1 is SQVTM and CDR2 is ANQGSEA. The CDR3 is 14 residues long. CDR3 loop: CSAASGSLTYEQYF. The CDR3 DNA follows: TGCAGCGCCGCCAGCGGGAGTCTAACCTACGAGCAGTACTTC.

This clone was counted only a few times. The rearrangement uses TRBV7-2 and TRBJ2-5; 13 bases map to TRBD2. CDR3 length: 15 residues. The V gene end was trimmed by 5 bases and the J gene end by 5 bases; junction bases not matched to a gene: 5. The germline V gene encodes CDR1 SGHTA and CDR2 FQGNSA. The CDR3 bases are TGTGCCAGCAGCCCCCAGACTAGCGGGGGGGAGACCCAGTACTTC. Amino acid sequence: CASSPQTSGGETQYF.

The chain uses TRBV5-5 and TRBJ2-7; D may be TRBD2 (5 bases). The CDR3 runs 16 residues. Per germline, CDR1 SGHKS and CDR2 YYEKEE (reference sequence). The V end lost 5 bases, the J end lost 2 bases, and 20 bases lay between the germline ends. CDR3 coding DNA: TGTGCCAGCAGAAACGAAGGAGGCGGATCGCCCTACGAGCAGTACTTC. Translating it yields CASRNEGGGSPYEQYF.

The V gene is TRBV6-5, the J gene TRBJ2-7; the D gene is possibly TRBD1 (6 bases). Trimming shortened V by 6 bases and J by 2 bases, and 17 bases separated the two germline ends. The CDR3 extends over 15 amino acids. Per germline, CDR1 MNHEY and CDR2 SVGAGI. CDR3 residues: CASSSNRDIPYEQYF. CDR3 DNA sequence: TGTGCCAGCAGCAGCAACCGGGACATCCCCTACGAGCAGTACTTC.

The table lists this clone with a count of one. The chain has TRBV30 and TRBJ2-3, with 8 bases identical to TRBD2. V was pared by 1 base and J by 2 bases, with 5 bases of the junction left unmatched. Germline-derived CDR1 and CDR2 are GTSNPN and SVGIG (reference sequence). The CDR3 loop spans 15 amino acids. The CDR3 loop reads CAWSEQAGVTDTQYF. The CDR3 nucleotides are TGTGCCTGGAGTGAGCAAGCGGGGGTCACAGATACGCAGTATTTT.

This clone is a singleton in its sample. The chain is built from TRBV4-2 and TRBJ2-7; TRBD2 matches at 10 bases. After removal of 0 bases from V and 2 bases from J, the junction contained 10 bases not matched to a gene. CDR3 size: 18 residues. Germline V gene data show CDR1 as LGHNA and CDR2 as YNFKEQ. CDR3 coding DNA: TGTGCCAGCAGCCAAGATCCCCTGACTAGCGGGTACCCCTACGAGCAGTACTTC. Translating it yields CASSQDPLTSGYPYEQYF.

V usage is TRBV18 and J usage is TRBJ1-1; TRBD1 might be the D (5 bases). Germline V gene data show CDR1 as KGHSH and CDR2 as LQKENI. CDR3 length: 14 amino acids. Trimming removed 2 bases at V and 1 base at J, with 8 bases between. The DNA of the CDR3 is TGTGCCAGCTCACCAGACGGGGGGAACACTGAAGCTTTCTTT. Its translation is CASSPDGGNTEAFF.

The chain uses TRBV9 and TRBJ2-1; perhaps TRBD2 as D (5 bases). This CDR3 comprises 12 residues. V lost 4 bases to trimming and J lost 8 bases, with 10 bases between them. Germline CDR1 and CDR2: SGDLS and YYNGEE. This CDR3 is CASSSTSYEQFF. CDR3 DNA sequence: TGTGCCAGCAGCTCAACTAGTTATGAGCAGTTCTTC.

This chain connects TRBV25-1 to TRBJ1-2; 10 nucleotides agree with TRBD1. The J segment lost 5 bases and the V segment lost 1 base, leaving 4 bases of the junction unmatched. The CDR3 has 15 residues. Germline-derived CDR1 and CDR2 are MGHDK and SYGVNS. CDR3 amino acids: CASSEFGTGVYGYTF. The CDR3 DNA is TGTGCCAGCAGTGAATTCGGGACAGGGGTATATGGCTACACCTTC.

This clone showed up just once. The V and J genes are TRBV4-2 and TRBJ2-7; no clear D. V shed 1 base and J shed 6 bases, with 19 bases lying between them. Germline lookup yields CDR1 LGHNA and CDR2 YNFKEQ. This CDR3 contains 16 residues. Here the CDR3 reads CASSQAHLTLFGEQYF. The CDR3 region has the DNA TGTGCCAGCAGCCAAGCTCACCTAACGTTATTTGGCGAGCAGTACTTC.

The CDR3 sequence is CASSQVANGGLGNEQFF. The CDR3 coding sequence is TGTGCCAGCAGCCAAGTTGCTAACGGGGGGCTGGGGAATGAGCAGTTCTTC. The genes are TRBV3-1 (or the pseudogene TRBV3-2) and TRBJ2-1; a weak D match, TRBD2 (7 bases). Germline CDR1 LGHDT, CDR2 YNNKEL (reference sequence). With 1 base removed from V and 7 bases from J, the gap between germline ends came to 20 bases. The length of the CDR3 is 17 residues.

This chain uses TRBV5-4 with TRBJ2-5; 7 bases align to TRBD2. The V gene end was trimmed by 0 bases and the J gene end by 5 bases; junction bases not matched to a gene: 7. CDR3 length: 15 residues. Germline V gene lookup returns CDR1 SGHNT and CDR2 YYREEE (reference sequence). The CDR3 bases are TGTGCCAGCAGCTTGGGCAGGGAGGGCTGGGAGACCCAGTACTTC. Translation gives CASSLGREGWETQYF.

The chain uses TRBV18 and TRBJ1-5; 8 positions match TRBD1. From germline, CDR1 is KGHSH and CDR2 LQKENI. J lost 6 bases, V lost 5 bases, and 6 bases had no gene match. This CDR3 has 14 amino acids. The CDR3 here is CASSSTGGGQPQHF. CDR3 bases: TGTGCCAGCTCATCAACAGGGGGAGGTCAGCCCCAGCATTTT.

This rearrangement joins TRBV13 to TRBJ1-1, with D maybe TRBD1 (5 bases). The CDR3 has 12 amino acids. V gave up 3 bases and J gave up 11 bases, with 13 bases separating them. CDR1 and CDR2 (germline): PRHDT, FYEKMQ (reference sequence). Here the CDR3 DNA reads TGTGCCAGCAGCTTTATCCATGGGGGGGCTTTCTTT. Protein: CASSFIHGGAFF.

V usage is TRBV14 and J usage is TRBJ1-2; D unresolved. V was trimmed by 5 bases and J by 2 bases, leaving 15 bases between them. This CDR3 region has 15 residues. CDR1 is SGHDN and CDR2 is FVKESK in the germline V gene. This CDR3 is CASSYGGMMNYGYTF. Here the CDR3 DNA reads TGTGCCAGCAGCTACGGCGGGATGATGAACTATGGCTACACCTTC.

The V call is TRBV19, the J call TRBJ1-5, with a weak D call TRBD1 (6 bases). The CDR3 runs to 15 residues. V was pared by 1 base and J by 11 bases, with 18 bases between. Per the germline V gene, CDR1 is LNHDA and CDR2 is SQIVND (reference sequence). CDR3 residues: CASSIGQDTLLAQHF. The CDR3 DNA follows: TGTGCCAGTAGTATAGGACAGGATACCCTCTTGGCCCAGCATTTT. Drawing the rest from reference TRBV19 and TRBJ1-5, the complete variable domain is DGGITQSPKYLFRKEGQNVTLSCEQNLNHDAMYWYRQDPGQGLRLIYYSQIVNDFQKGDIAEGYSVSREKKESFPLTVTSAQKNPTAFYLCASSIGQDTLLAQHFGDGTRLSIL.